Sequencing of this T cell receptor (beta chain) was carried out in a study of Graves' ophthalmopathy and Graves' hyperthyroidism. This clonotype showed up many times. Amplification of TCR beta CDR3 regions used RNA transcripts. RT-PCR with HTBI primers came first, then second-round multiplex PCR. Via MiXCR, TCRdb re-called the multiplex PCR reads, giving one row per CDR3 protein. This table holds roughly 1.1 million distinct CDR3 sequences, roughly 35% found once. Input material: peripheral blood or thyroid tissue (not recorded which). The origin of this receptor is an adult man with Graves' hyperthyroidism.

CDR3 DNA: TGTGCCAGCAGCCCACCTACAGGGCTCACTGAAGCTTTCTTT. Protein: CASSPPTGLTEAFF. This chain links TRBV11-2 with TRBJ1-1, with a tentative D call TRBD1 (6 bases). Germline V gene sequence: CDR1 SGHAT, CDR2 FQNNGV. The CDR3 is 14 amino acids. Trimming took off 5 bases at V and 4 bases at J, with 14 bases between the two ends.